Below are 22 T cell receptor beta chains sequenced from a single sample in a study of radiotherapy plus CTLA-4 blockade in lung cancer. Sequencing was performed with immunoSEQ multiplex PCR; in TCRdb, only in-frame clones are kept and a portion is missing. The sample holds around 37,000 clones; 60% to 85% are singletons and the top ten take 12% to 15%. Source: peripheral blood, taken from a patient treated with radiotherapy plus ipilimumab. All receptors derive from a human donor with non-small cell lung cancer that progressed on radiotherapy plus ipilimumab.

The chain links TRBV30 to TRBJ1-2; D perhaps matches TRBD1 (5 bases). The CDR3 has 14 residues. V was shortened by 2 bases and J by 0 bases, with 10 bases between the two germline ends. Germline loops: CDR1 GTSNPN, CDR2 SVGIG (reference sequence). CDR3: CAWSIGTSNYGYTF. DNA of the CDR3: TGTGCCTGGAGTATTGGGACCTCTAACTATGGCTACACCTTC. Looking up the rest from reference TRBV30 and TRBJ1-2 gives the full variable domain: SQTIHQWPATLVQPVGSPLSLECTVEGTSNPNLYWYRQAAGRGLQLLFYSVGIGQISSEVPQNLSASRPQDRQFILSSKKLLLSDSGFYLCAWSIGTSNYGYTFGSGTRLTVV.

The rearrangement joins TRBV7-2 to TRBJ2-2; D ambiguous. The germline V gene has CDR1 SGHTA and CDR2 FQGNSA. V lost 2 bases to trimming and J lost 2 bases, with 9 bases between them. This CDR3 has 15 amino acids. CDR3 sequence reads: CASSLNPGNTGELFF. DNA for the CDR3: TGTGCCAGCAGCTTAAATCCAGGCAACACCGGGGAGCTGTTTTTT.

The CDR3 protein is CASSRTSGGSGETQYF. CDR3 in DNA: TGTGCCAGCAGCAGGACTAGCGGGGGGTCGGGAGAGACCCAGTACTTC. The rearrangement uses TRBV9 and TRBJ2-5, with 14 bases that match TRBD2. V lost 4 bases to trimming and J lost 4 bases; unmatched junction nucleotides: 6. Germline V gene data show CDR1 as SGDLS and CDR2 as YYNGEE. The CDR3 is made up of 16 amino acids.

The chain is built from TRBV18 and TRBJ1-1; 8 positions agree with TRBD1. The junction had 2 bases not matched to a gene; V was cut back by 4 bases and J by 1 base. The CDR3 totals 14 residues. The germline V gene has CDR1 KGHSH and CDR2 LQKENI. The CDR3 coding sequence is TGTGCCAGCTCACTCGACAGGGGGAACACTGAAGCTTTCTTT. It is translated as CASSLDRGNTEAFF.

CDR3 sequence: CASSPGLAGGGEQFF. CDR3 coding DNA: TGTGCCAGCAGCCCGGGACTAGCGGGAGGGGGTGAGCAGTTCTTC. The chain carries TRBV7-3 and TRBJ2-1; 16 bases align to TRBD2. Germline CDR1 is SGHTA and CDR2 is FQGTGA. The CDR3 totals 15 residues. The J segment lost 9 bases and the V segment lost 5 bases, leaving 4 bases of the junction unmatched.

The chain combines TRBV6-1 with TRBJ2-7; D not certain. V was cut by 1 base and J by 3 bases, with 13 bases left in between. Per the germline V gene, CDR1 is MNHNS and CDR2 is SASEGT. The CDR3 is made up of 15 amino acids. CDR3 protein: CASSEGPAPHYEQYF. The CDR3 DNA is TGTGCCAGCAGTGAAGGGCCAGCGCCCCACTACGAGCAGTACTTC.

This chain links TRBV6-5 with TRBJ1-1, with D perhaps matching TRBD1 (5 bases). The length of the CDR3 is 14 residues. Germline assignment: CDR1 MNHEY and CDR2 SVGAGI. The V gene lost 6 bases and the J gene lost 0 bases, with 11 bases spanning the gap. CDR3 residues: CASSTGTVNTEAFF. CDR3 bases: TGTGCCAGCAGCACGGGGACGGTGAACACTGAAGCTTTCTTT.

The gene calls are TRBV4-3 and TRBJ1-2; TRBD1 is a possible D gene (5 bases). CDR3 size: 15 residues. From germline, CDR1 is LGHNA and CDR2 YSLEER. V gave up 0 bases and J gave up 4 bases, with 12 bases separating them. As DNA, the CDR3 is TGCGCCAGCAGCCAAGATAGGCAGGGTTCCTATGGCTACACCTTC. It yields the protein CASSQDRQGSYGYTF.

The chain has TRBV11-3 and TRBJ2-2, with 8 bases identical to TRBD1. The CDR3 is made up of 15 amino acids. The V gene's germline CDR1 is SGHNT and CDR2 YENEEA. Trimming removed 5 bases from V and 6 bases from J; junction bases left unmatched: 8. The CDR3 loop is CASSPGQGVAGELFF. The CDR3 DNA follows: TGTGCCAGCAGCCCCGGACAGGGTGTGGCCGGGGAGCTGTTTTTT.

This clone was recorded only once. The chain recombines TRBV5-8 with TRBJ2-5; tentative D call: TRBD2 (6 bases). V was cut by 4 bases and J by 3 bases, with 19 bases left in between. The CDR3 spans 16 residues. CDR1 and CDR2 from the germline V gene are SGHTS and YDEGEE. CDR3 sequence reads: CASSPHGGGWEETQYF. DNA for the CDR3: TGTGCCAGCAGCCCGCATGGTGGAGGGTGGGAAGAGACCCAGTACTTC.

This chain joins TRBV11-2 and TRBJ2-5; 7 bases align to TRBD1. The closer fit of TRBJ2-7 to the DNA end suggests the J call may be wrong. Germline loops: CDR1 SGHAT, CDR2 FQNNGV. CDR3 length: 14 amino acids. CDR3 residues: CASSLGGGDYEQYF. CDR3 nucleotides: TGTGCCAGCAGCTTAGGAGGGGGCGACTACGAGCAGTACTTC.

The V call is TRBV29-1, the J call TRBJ2-1; 14 nucleotides line up with TRBD2. Germline V gene data show CDR1 as SQVTM and CDR2 as ANQGSEA. The CDR3 extends over 20 amino acids. Trimming took 0 bases from V and 1 from J; bases not matched to a gene: 11. The CDR3 loop is CSVEDQIETSGRGSYNEQFF. Here the CDR3 DNA reads TGCAGCGTTGAAGATCAGATTGAGACTAGCGGGAGGGGATCCTACAATGAGCAGTTCTTC.

The count of this clone is one. This chain joins TRBV21-1 and TRBJ2-1; the table calls TRBD1, which could not be checked here. TRBV21-1 is termed a pseudogene. This CDR3 has 24 amino acids. The CDR3 sequence: CASSKDWLRCGTGTTNNSYNEQFF. CDR3 sequence (DNA): TGTGCCAGCAGCAAAGATTGGTTGCGGTGCGGGACAGGGACGACCAACAACTCCTACAATGAGCAGTTCTTC.

This chain uses TRBV18 with TRBJ1-2; 9 nucleotides align to TRBD1. CDR1 and CDR2 (germline): KGHSH, LQKENI. The V segment lost 6 bases and the J segment 4 bases; nucleotides outside the gene matches: 9. This CDR3 is 15 amino acids long. The CDR3 nucleotides read TGTGCCAGCTCGGTGGACAGGGGAAGAAGCTATGGCTACACCTTC. It is translated as CASSVDRGRSYGYTF.

The chain joins TRBV7-3 to TRBJ2-3; tentatively, D is TRBD2 (5 bases). CDR3 length equals 15 residues. Deletions cut 5 bases from V and 5 bases from J, with 17 bases between. CDR1 and CDR2 (germline): SGHTA, FQGTGA. The CDR3 loop is CASSPDGSTGDTQYF. CDR3 DNA: TGTGCCAGCAGCCCCGATGGGAGTACGGGAGATACGCAGTATTTT.

V and J are TRBV5-1 and TRBJ2-3; TRBD2 aligns across 10 bases. Unmatched junction bases numbered 7, after V lost 1 base and J lost 5 bases. Germline CDR1 reads SGHRS; CDR2 reads YFSETQ. This CDR3 spans 16 amino acids. Written as DNA, the CDR3 is TGCGCCAGCAGCTTGTTAAGCGGGGGGGCGGAAGATACGCAGTATTTT. Amino acids: CASSLLSGGAEDTQYF.

The chain has TRBV4-3 and TRBJ1-3; D is possibly TRBD1 (5 bases). Trimming stripped 0 bases from V and 0 bases from J, with 12 bases between. Germline lookup yields CDR1 LGHNA and CDR2 YSLEER. The CDR3 extends over 17 amino acids. CDR3 in DNA: TGCGCCAGCAGCCAAGATTCGGGGGGGGACTCTGGAAACACCATATATTTT. Translating it yields CASSQDSGGDSGNTIYF.

The genes are TRBV5-1 and TRBJ1-4; the D is unclear. In germline, CDR1 is SGHRS, CDR2 YFSETQ. This CDR3 region has 15 residues. V was trimmed by 4 bases and J by 8 bases, leaving 18 bases between them. CDR3 nucleotide sequence: TGCGCCAGCAGCCCCAGAGGAACCCGAGGGGAAAAACTGTTTTTT. This translates into CASSPRGTRGEKLFF.

The V call is TRBV9, the J call TRBJ1-1; 10 bases agree with TRBD1. This CDR3 spans 16 amino acids. Per germline, CDR1 SGDLS and CDR2 YYNGEE. The trim removed 3 bases at V and 1 base at J, leaving 6 bases unmatched. The CDR3 region is CASSGQGATTNTEAFF. For the CDR3, the DNA is TGTGCCAGCAGCGGACAGGGGGCAACCACGAACACTGAAGCTTTCTTT. The whole variable domain, filled in from reference TRBV9 and TRBJ1-1, reads DSGVTQTPKHLITATGQRVTLRCSPRSGDLSVYWYQQSLDQGLQFLIQYYNGEERAKGNILERFSAQQFPDLHSELNLSSLELGDSALYFCASSGQGATTNTEAFFGQGTRLTVV.

V usage is TRBV6-1 and J usage is TRBJ2-5, with 9 nucleotides matching TRBD2. Germline CDR1 is MNHNS and CDR2 is SASEGT. The CDR3 has 14 amino acids. V shed 6 bases and J 3 bases; nucleotides not matched to a gene: 5. CDR3 sequence: CASSPTSGEETQYF. The DNA of the CDR3 is TGTGCCAGCAGCCCGACTAGCGGAGAAGAGACCCAGTACTTC.

The chain joins TRBV6-1 to TRBJ1-5; the D gene is possibly TRBD1 (6 bases). This CDR3 comprises 16 residues. In germline, CDR1 is MNHNS, CDR2 SASEGT. The V end lost 0 bases, the J end lost 7 bases, and 16 bases lay between the germline ends. The CDR3 DNA reads TGTGCCAGCAGTGAAGCGGGGTGGGGGCTCGGCCAGCCCCAGCATTTT. Translating gives CASSEAGWGLGQPQHF.

The V gene is TRBV5-8, the J gene TRBJ1-1; D gene unclear. There are 16 residues in the CDR3. Germline V gene lookup returns CDR1 SGHTS and CDR2 YDEGEE. V lost 5 bases, J lost 1 base, and 18 bases lay in between. DNA of the CDR3: TGTGCCAGCAGACCCTTCGGCCGGGGAACGAACACTGAAGCTTTCTTT. Translating gives CASRPFGRGTNTEAFF.